This entry features one T cell receptor beta chain sequence. In the original analysis: Using reference gene primer amplification, nucleated cell counts were estimated. This table comes from immunoSEQ multiplex PCR, and its TCRdb copy is limited to in-frame clones, with some not included. V, J and clone size are those of that table, while D and trimming were read from the DNA. Of about 91,000 clones listed, around 88% are singletons. The CDR3 runs to 14 residues. Trimming left V 1 base short and J 0 bases short, with 4 bases between. Germline assignment: CDR1 LGHDT and CDR2 YNNKEL (reference sequence). The sample originates from a study of blood T cell repertoires in COVID-19. Study-level background: Sites in the United States, Italy and Spain provided acute and convalescent COVID-19 samples. The analysed material was cDNA or gDNA that came from T cells, B-cell-depleted T cells, or PBMCs.

The clonotype was recovered from a woman aged 70-85 years with acute or convalescent COVID-19. The chain has TRBV3-1 (or the pseudogene TRBV3-2) and TRBJ2-4; D gene ambiguous. Sequencing used peripheral blood. The CDR3, as DNA: TGTGCCAGCAGCCAAGCCGTAGCCAAAAACATTCAGTACTTC. Translation: CASSQAVAKNIQYF.